Here is one T cell receptor (beta chain) with its context. This clone has only a few counts. The clone's antigen remains unknown. Per-base qualities were not stored, and no clone one base away is much larger. The germline V gene (reference sequence) supplies CDR1 LNHDA and CDR2 SQIVND. Taken from cysteine to phenylalanine, the CDR3 has 11 residues. The entry retains the CDR3 DNA only, 33 bases that are in frame from base 1. Trimming removed 8 bases from V and 6 bases from J, leaving 10 bases between the germline ends. The trial excluded patients who had a history of autoimmune disease or were on systemic immunosuppression. Peripheral blood for TCR sequencing was drawn from every dose cohort at baseline, at cycle 4 day 1 and at cycle 7 day 1. The samples were taken from a phase I, first-in-human, multicenter, open-label dose-escalation trial of ivuxolimab. Adults with locally advanced or metastatic melanoma, renal cell, hepatocellular, or head and neck squamous cell carcinoma were enrolled in the trial. Before TCR sequencing, CD4+ T cells and CD8+ T cells were sorted from peripheral blood as separate populations.

Genomic DNA was isolated from the sorted cells so that the TCRbeta CDR3 region could be sequenced. The immunoSEQ Assay was used to sequence the TCRbeta CDR3 regions. TCRdb holds this immuneACCESS table with in-frame rearrangements only. Some clones are missing; in checked studies, unresolved V genes explain under half, and the rest has no known cause. Present in this sample are tens of thousands of clones, 82% of which were seen just once. Of the sample, roughly 11% is held by the ten largest clones. The data were taken from a study of OX40 agonist ivuxolimab in advanced cancers. For the study in its entirety: The costimulatory receptor OX40 (CD134) was targeted by ivuxolimab, a fully human IgG2 agonistic monoclonal antibody. The paper reports the monotherapy dose-escalation portion (N of about 56 patients) of the phase I ivuxolimab trial. In the dose-escalation cohort, 82.7% of patients were male, and the mean age was around 65 years with a range of roughly 20 to 80. Patients were allowed to have had prior anti-PD-1, anti-PD-L1 or anti-CTLA-4 therapy, and approximately 40% of the dose-escalation patients had previously received checkpoint inhibitors. Intravenous ivuxolimab was administered to patients every 2 weeks at six dose levels: 0.01, 0.1, 0.3, 1.5, 3 and 10 mg/kg. Partial responses occurred in three dose-escalation patients, of whom one had hepatocellular carcinoma and two had cutaneous melanoma. Of the 50 to 55 patients in dose escalation, about 20 had hepatocellular carcinoma, some 15 had melanoma, 9 had renal cell carcinoma and 9 had head and neck cancer. The point of sequencing TCRbeta in the periphery was to test whether ivuxolimab changed TCR sequence diversity and drove clonal T-cell expansion. Paper-wide results and their limitations: Antigen specificity was not determined for the clonally expanded peripheral T cells. Low levels of normalized T-cell clonal expansion were also seen in some patients who did not respond. In the 0.1-3.0 mg/kg groups, partial responders had among the lowest normalized peripheral clonal expansion, particularly in CD8+ T cells. After ivuxolimab, CD8+ T cells had more expanded clones than CD4+ T cells on average. At doses from 0.1 to 3.0 mg/kg, clonal expansion was seen in both CD4+ and CD8+ blood T cells between baseline and week 6.

This clonotype was sampled from an adult with an advanced solid tumor such as melanoma, head and neck, liver or kidney cancer. The sequence links TRBV19 to TRBJ1-2; a weak D assignment points to TRBD1 (5 bases agree). Sequences were derived from CD4+ or CD8+ T cells sorted from blood, sampled in a trial of the OX40 agonist ivuxolimab. The CDR3 loop reads CASERGNGYTF. The nucleotides read TGTGCCAGTGAGCGGGGGAATGGCTACACCTTC.